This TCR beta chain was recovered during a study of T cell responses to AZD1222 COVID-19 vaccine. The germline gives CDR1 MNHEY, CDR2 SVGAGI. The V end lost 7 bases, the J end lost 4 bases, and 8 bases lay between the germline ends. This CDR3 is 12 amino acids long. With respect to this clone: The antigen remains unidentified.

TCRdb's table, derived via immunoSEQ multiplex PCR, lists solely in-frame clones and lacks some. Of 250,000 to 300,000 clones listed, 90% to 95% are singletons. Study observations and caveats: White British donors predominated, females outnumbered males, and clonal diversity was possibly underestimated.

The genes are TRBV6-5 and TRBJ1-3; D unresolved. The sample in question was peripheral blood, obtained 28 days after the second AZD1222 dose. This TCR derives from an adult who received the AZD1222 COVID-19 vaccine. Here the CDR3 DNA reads TGTGCCAGCATAGGACCGGGAAACACCATATATTTT. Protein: CASIGPGNTIYF.